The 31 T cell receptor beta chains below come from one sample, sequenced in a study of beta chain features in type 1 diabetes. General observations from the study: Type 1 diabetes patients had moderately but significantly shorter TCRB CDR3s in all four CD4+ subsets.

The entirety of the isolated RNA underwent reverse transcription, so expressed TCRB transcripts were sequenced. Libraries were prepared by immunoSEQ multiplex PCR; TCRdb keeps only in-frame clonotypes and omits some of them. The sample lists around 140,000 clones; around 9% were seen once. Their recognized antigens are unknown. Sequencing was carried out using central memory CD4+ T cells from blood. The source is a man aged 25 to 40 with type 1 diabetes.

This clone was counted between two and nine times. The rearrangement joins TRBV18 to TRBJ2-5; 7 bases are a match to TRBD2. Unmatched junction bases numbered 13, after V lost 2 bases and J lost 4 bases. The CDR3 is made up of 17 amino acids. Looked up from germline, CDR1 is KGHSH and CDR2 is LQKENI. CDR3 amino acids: CASSPGTGREGSETQYF. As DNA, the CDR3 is TGTGCCAGCTCACCAGGAACAGGCAGGGAGGGATCAGAGACCCAGTACTTC.

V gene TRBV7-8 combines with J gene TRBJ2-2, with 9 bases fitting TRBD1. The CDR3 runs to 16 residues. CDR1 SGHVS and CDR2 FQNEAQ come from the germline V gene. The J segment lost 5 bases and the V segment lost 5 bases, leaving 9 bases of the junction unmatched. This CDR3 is CASSPNPGQGTGELFF. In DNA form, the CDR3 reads TGTGCCAGCAGCCCCAATCCGGGACAGGGTACCGGGGAGCTGTTTTTT.

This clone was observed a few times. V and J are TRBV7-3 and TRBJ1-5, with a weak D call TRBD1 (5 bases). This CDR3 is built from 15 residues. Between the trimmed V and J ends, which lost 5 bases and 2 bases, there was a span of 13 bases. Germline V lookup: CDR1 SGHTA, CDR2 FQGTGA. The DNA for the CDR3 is TGTGCCAGCAGCCTCTCGGGGGATGGCAATCAGCCCCAGCATTTT. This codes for CASSLSGDGNQPQHF.

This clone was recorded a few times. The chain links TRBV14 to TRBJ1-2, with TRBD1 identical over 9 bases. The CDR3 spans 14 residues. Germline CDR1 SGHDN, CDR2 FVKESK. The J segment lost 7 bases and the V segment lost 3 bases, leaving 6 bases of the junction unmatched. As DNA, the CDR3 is TGTGCCAGCAGCCAGAGGACAGGGGACGTTGGCTACACCTTC. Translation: CASSQRTGDVGYTF.

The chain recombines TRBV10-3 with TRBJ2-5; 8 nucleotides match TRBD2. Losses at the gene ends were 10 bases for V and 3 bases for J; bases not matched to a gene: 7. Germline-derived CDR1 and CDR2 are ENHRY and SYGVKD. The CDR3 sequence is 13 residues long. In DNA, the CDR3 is TGTGCCACTCGGGGGGGCCCCGAAGAGACCCAGTACTTC. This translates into CATRGGPEETQYF.

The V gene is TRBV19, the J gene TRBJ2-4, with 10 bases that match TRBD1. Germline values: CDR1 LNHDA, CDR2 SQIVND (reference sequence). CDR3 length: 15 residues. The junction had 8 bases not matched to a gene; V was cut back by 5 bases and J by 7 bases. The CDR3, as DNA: TGTGCCAGTAGTCTCCAGTGGACAGGGGGGAACATTCAGTACTTC. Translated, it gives CASSLQWTGGNIQYF.

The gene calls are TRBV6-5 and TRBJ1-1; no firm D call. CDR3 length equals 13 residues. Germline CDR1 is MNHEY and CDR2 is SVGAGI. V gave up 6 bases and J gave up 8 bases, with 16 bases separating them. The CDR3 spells CASRHSGKGEAFF. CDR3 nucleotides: TGTGCCAGCAGACACAGCGGCAAGGGCGAAGCTTTCTTT.

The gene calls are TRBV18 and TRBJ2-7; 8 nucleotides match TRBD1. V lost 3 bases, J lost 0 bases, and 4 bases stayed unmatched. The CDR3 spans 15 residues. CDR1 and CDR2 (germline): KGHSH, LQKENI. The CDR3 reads CASSPQQGVSYEQYF. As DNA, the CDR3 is TGTGCCAGCTCACCCCAACAGGGGGTCTCCTACGAGCAGTACTTC.

CDR3 sequence: CASSNSGGETQYF. The CDR3 DNA is TGTGCCAGCAGCAATAGCGGAGGAGAGACCCAGTACTTC. The rearrangement links TRBV21-1 to TRBJ2-5; TRBD2, the table's D call, lacks a check against the DNA. TRBV21-1 is annotated as a pseudogene. CDR3 size: 13 residues.

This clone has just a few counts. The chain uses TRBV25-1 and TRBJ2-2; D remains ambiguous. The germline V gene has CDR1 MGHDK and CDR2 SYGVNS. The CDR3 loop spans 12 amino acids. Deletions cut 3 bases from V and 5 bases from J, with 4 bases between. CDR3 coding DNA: TGTGCCAGCAGTGACCTTACCGGGGAGCTGTTTTTT. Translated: CASSDLTGELFF.

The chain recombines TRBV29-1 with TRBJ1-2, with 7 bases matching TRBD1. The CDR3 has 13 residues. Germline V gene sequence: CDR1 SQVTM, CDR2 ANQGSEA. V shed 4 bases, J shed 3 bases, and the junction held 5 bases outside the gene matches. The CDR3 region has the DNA TGCAGCGTTGCGGGTGACAGGGACTATGGCTACACCTTC. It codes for CSVAGDRDYGYTF. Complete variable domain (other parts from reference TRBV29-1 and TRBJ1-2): SAVISQKPSRDICQRGTSLTIQCQVDSQVTMMFWYRQQPGQSLTLIATANQGSEATYESGFVIDKFPISRPNLTFSTLTVSNMSPEDSSIYLCSVAGDRDYGYTFGSGTRLTVV.

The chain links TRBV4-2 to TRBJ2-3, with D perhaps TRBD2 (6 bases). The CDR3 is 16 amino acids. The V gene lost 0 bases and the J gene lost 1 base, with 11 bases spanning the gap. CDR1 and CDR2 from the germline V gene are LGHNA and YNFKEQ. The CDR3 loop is CASSQDRRGRTDTQYF. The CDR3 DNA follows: TGTGCCAGCAGCCAAGATAGGCGGGGACGCACAGATACGCAGTATTTT.

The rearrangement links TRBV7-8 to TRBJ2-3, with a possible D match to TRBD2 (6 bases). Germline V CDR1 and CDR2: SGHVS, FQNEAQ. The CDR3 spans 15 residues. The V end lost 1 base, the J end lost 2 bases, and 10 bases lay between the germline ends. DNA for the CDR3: TGTGCCAGCAGCTTAGGGGCGGGATACACAGATACGCAGTATTTT. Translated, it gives CASSLGAGYTDTQYF.

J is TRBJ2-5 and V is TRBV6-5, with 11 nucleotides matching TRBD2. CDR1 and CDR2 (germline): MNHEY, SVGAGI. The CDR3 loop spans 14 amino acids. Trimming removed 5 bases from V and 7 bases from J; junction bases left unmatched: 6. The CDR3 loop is CASSLSGGAGTQYF. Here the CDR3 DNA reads TGTGCCAGCAGTCTTAGCGGGGGGGCGGGGACCCAGTACTTC.

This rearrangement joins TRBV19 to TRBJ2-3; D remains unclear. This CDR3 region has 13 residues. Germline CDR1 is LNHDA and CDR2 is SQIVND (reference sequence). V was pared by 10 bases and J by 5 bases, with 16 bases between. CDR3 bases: TGTGCCACCCGCCCGTCGGTTGGAGATACGCAGTATTTT. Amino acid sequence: CATRPSVGDTQYF.

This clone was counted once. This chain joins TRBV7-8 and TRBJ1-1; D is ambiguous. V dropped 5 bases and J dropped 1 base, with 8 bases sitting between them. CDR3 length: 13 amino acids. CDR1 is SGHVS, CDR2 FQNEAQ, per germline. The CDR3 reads CASSQDWNTEAFF. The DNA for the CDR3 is TGTGCCAGCAGCCAAGACTGGAACACTGAAGCTTTCTTT.

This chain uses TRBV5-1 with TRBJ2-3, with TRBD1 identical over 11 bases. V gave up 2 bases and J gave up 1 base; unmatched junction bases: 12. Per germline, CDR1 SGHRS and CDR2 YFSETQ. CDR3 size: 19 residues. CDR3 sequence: CASSFPGTGGFPGTDTQYF. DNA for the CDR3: TGCGCCAGCAGCTTCCCCGGGACAGGGGGTTTCCCCGGCACAGATACGCAGTATTTT. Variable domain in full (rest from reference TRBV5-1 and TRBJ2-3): KAGVTQTPRYLIKTRGQQVTLSCSPISGHRSVSWYQQTPGQGLQFLFEYFSETQRNKGNFPGRFSGRQFSNSRSEMNVSTLELGDSALYLCASSFPGTGGFPGTDTQYFGPGTRLTVL.

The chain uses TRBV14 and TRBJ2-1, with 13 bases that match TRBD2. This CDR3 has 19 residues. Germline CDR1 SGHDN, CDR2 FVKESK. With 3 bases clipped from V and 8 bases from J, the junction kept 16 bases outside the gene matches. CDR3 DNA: TGTGCCAGCAGCCAGCACCTAGGACTAGCGGGGGCCGGGCACGATGAGCAGTTCTTC. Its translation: CASSQHLGLAGAGHDEQFF.

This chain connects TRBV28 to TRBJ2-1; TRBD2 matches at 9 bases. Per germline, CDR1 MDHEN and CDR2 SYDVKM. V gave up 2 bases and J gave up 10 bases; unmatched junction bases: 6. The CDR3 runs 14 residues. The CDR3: CASSLGGGAYEQFF. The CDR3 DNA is TGTGCCAGCAGTTTAGGCGGGGGGGCTTACGAGCAGTTCTTC.

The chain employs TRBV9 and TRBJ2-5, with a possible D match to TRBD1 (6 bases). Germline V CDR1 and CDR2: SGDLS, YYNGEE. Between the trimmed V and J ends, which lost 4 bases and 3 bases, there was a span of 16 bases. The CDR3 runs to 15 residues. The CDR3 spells CASSPEGEQEETQYF. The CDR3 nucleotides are TGTGCCAGCAGCCCCGAGGGGGAGCAAGAAGAGACCCAGTACTTC.

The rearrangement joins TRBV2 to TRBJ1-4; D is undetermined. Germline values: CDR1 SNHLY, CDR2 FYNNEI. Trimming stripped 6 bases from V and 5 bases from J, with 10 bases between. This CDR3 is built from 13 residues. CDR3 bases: TGTGCCAGCAGCTATTCCGTGAATGAAAAACTGTTTTTT. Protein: CASSYSVNEKLFF.

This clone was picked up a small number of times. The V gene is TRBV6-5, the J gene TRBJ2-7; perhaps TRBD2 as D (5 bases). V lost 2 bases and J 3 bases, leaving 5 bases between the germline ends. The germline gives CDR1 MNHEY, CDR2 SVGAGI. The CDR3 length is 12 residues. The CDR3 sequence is CASSYTSYEQYF. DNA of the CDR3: TGTGCCAGCAGTTACACTAGCTACGAGCAGTACTTC.

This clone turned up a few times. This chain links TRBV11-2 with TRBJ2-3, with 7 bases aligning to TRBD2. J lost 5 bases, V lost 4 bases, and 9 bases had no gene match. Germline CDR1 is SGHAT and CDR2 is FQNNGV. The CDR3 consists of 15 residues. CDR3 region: CASSSTRASGDTQYF. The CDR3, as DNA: TGTGCCAGCAGCTCAACACGGGCTAGCGGAGATACGCAGTATTTT.

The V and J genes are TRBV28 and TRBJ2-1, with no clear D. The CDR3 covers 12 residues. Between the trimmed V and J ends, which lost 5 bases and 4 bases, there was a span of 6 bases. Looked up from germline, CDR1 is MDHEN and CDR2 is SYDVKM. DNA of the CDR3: TGTGCCAGCAGTCTGGAGTACAATGAGCAGTTCTTC. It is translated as CASSLEYNEQFF.

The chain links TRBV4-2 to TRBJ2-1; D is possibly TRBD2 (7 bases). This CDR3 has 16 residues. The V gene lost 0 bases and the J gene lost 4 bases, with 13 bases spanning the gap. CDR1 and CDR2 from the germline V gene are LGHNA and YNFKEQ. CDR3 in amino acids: CASSQETGGPYNEQFF. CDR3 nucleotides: TGTGCCAGCAGCCAAGAAACGGGGGGCCCTTACAATGAGCAGTTCTTC.

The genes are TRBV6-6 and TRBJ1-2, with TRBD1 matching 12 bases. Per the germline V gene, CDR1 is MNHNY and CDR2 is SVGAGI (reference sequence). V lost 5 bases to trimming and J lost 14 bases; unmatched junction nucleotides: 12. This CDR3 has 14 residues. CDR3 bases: TGTGCCAGCAGTCCCTCCGGGACAGGGGGCGTATGGACCTTC. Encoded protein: CASSPSGTGGVWTF.

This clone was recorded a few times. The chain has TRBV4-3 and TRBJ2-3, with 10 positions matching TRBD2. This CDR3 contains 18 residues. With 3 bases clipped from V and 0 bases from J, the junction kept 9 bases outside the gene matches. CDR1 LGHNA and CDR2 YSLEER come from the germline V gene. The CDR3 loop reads CASSQGTSVRLSTDTQYF. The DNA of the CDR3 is TGCGCCAGCAGCCAGGGGACTAGCGTTCGACTTAGCACAGATACGCAGTATTTT.

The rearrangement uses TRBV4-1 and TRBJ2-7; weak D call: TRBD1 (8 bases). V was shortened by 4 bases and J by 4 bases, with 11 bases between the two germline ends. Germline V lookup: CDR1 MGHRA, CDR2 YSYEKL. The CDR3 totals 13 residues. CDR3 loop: CASSLQGGYEQYF. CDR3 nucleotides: TGCGCCAGCAGCCTACAGGGGGGGTACGAGCAGTACTTC.

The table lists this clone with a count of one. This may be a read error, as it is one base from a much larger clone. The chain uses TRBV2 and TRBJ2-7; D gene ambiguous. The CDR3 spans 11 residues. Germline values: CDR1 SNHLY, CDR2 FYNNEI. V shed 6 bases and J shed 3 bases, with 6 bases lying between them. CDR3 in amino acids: CASSPYYEQYF. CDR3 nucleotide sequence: TGTGCCAGCAGCCCCTACTACGAGCAGTACTTC.

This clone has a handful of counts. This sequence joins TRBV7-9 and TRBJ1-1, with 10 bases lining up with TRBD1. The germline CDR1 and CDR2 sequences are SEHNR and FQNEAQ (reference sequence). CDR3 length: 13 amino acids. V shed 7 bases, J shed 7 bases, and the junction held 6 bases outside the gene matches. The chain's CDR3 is CASTRQGAGEAFF. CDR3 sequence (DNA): TGTGCCAGCACCCGACAGGGGGCGGGTGAAGCTTTCTTT.

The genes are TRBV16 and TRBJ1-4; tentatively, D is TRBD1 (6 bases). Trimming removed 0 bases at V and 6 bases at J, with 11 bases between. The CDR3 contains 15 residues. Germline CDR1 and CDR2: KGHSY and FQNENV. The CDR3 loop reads CASSQSGHQDEKLFF. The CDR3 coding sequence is TGTGCCAGCAGCCAATCGGGACATCAAGATGAAAAACTGTTTTTT.